This TCR beta chain was captured in a study of shared clonotypes between healthy human individuals. General study results and limits: The study sampled only blood, and tissue repertoires likely differ.

The assay was immunoSEQ multiplex PCR, and TCRdb's table has in-frame clones only and misses some. Of approximately 2,300,000 clones in the sample, 92% are singletons; the top ten hold approximately 0.41%. The CDR3 extends over 15 amino acids. V shed 2 bases, J shed 2 bases, and the junction held 3 bases outside the gene matches. The germline CDR1 and CDR2 sequences are SGHAT and FQNNGV. In the case of this clone: Its antigen remains unknown.

The chain uses TRBV11-2 and TRBJ2-3; 8 nucleotides line up with TRBD2. The sequence was collected from a man younger than 35 in good health. Some clones in this sample may be carry-over from other donors' samples. The sequencing input was naive CD4+ T cells from PBMCs. Subset noted: CD45RA+ positively selected. CDR3 protein: CASSLTSGHTDTQYF. The CDR3 bases are TGTGCCAGCAGCTTAACTAGCGGCCACACAGATACGCAGTATTTT.